The T cell receptor (beta chain) under discussion was sequenced for a study of cytomegalovirus exposure and HLA in healthy donors. Study conclusions and caveats: Several V segments, TRBV6-2 and TRBV6-3 among them, could not be told apart and were dropped. The presence/absence work took it that sequencing depth was about the same across donors.

On this clone itself: The antigen is unknown.

The PCR had 60 Vbeta and 13 Jbeta primers. In the authors' methods: In a later analysis, 10 million to 11 million of around 75 million unique beta chains occurred in at least two donors. Profiling relied on immunoSEQ multiplex PCR, and the TCRdb table lists in-frame clones only, not all of them. The V and J calls and clone size were taken over from that table, and D and trimming were inferred from the DNA. Among about 200,000 clones listed, more than 75% were seen once. Unrecorded immune exposures were likely, despite nominal health at sampling. Germline values: CDR1 SQVTM, CDR2 ANQGSEA. Trimming removed 4 bases from V and 2 bases from J, with 13 bases in between. CDR3 length: 14 amino acids.

Specimen: PBMCs. The TCR comes from a woman aged 45-60 years in good health and CMV-seropositive. The J gene is TRBJ2-3, the V gene TRBV29-1, with D perhaps TRBD1 (5 bases). This CDR3 is CSVVIPGSTDTQYF. CDR3 nucleotides: TGCAGCGTTGTAATCCCAGGGTCCACAGATACGCAGTATTTT.